One sample yielded the 31 T cell receptor beta chains listed below, sequenced in a study of cytomegalovirus exposure and HLA in healthy donors. Use of 60 Vbeta and 13 Jbeta primers characterized the PCR. Repertoires were generated with immunoSEQ multiplex PCR, while TCRdb's copy carries only in-frame clones and drops some. The sample lists tens of thousands of clones; around 82% were seen once. Material for sequencing was PBMCs. The receptors come from a man aged 18 to 30 in good health and CMV-seronegative.

The chain combines TRBV5-1 with TRBJ2-1; 11 positions match TRBD2. Germline V gene sequence: CDR1 SGHRS, CDR2 YFSETQ. The CDR3 loop spans 17 amino acids. V dropped 1 base and J dropped 7; count of bases not matched to a gene: 10. CDR3 nucleotide sequence: TGCGCCAGCAGCTTGACCCCACTAGCGGGAGCGGTAAATGAGCAGTTCTTC. Its protein product is CASSLTPLAGAVNEQFF.

The rearrangement joins TRBV14 to TRBJ1-1; the D gene is possibly TRBD1 (5 bases). The germline CDR1 and CDR2 sequences are SGHDN and FVKESK. Trimming removed 1 base from V and 6 bases from J, with 6 bases in between. There are 12 residues in the CDR3. Here the CDR3 reads CASSQVQAEAFF. In DNA, the CDR3 is TGTGCCAGCAGCCAAGTACAGGCTGAAGCTTTCTTT.

The rearrangement uses TRBV28 and TRBJ1-5; no reliable D call. This CDR3 has 15 residues. V lost 1 base and J lost 6, with 13 bases in between. Germline-derived CDR1 and CDR2 are MDHEN and SYDVKM. This chain's CDR3 is CASSLFPAGPQPQHF. The CDR3 DNA is TGTGCCAGCAGTTTATTCCCGGCAGGCCCTCAGCCCCAGCATTTT. The variable domain in full, completed from reference TRBV28 and TRBJ1-5, reads DVKVTQSSRYLVKRTGEKVFLECVQDMDHENMFWYRQDPGLGLRLIYFSYDVKMKEKGDIPEGYSVSREKKERFSLILESASTNQTSMYLCASSLFPAGPQPQHFGDGTRLSIL.

The rearrangement joins TRBV7-9 to TRBJ1-2; tentatively, D is TRBD1 (5 bases). The CDR3 is 15 amino acids. The germline V gene has CDR1 SEHNR and CDR2 FQNEAQ (reference sequence). Trimming pared 0 bases from V and 10 bases from J, leaving 18 bases between. CDR3 DNA sequence: TGTGCCAGCAGCTTAGCTGCCCTAGGTCAGGGCGACTACACCTTC. This sequence encodes CASSLAALGQGDYTF.

The V call is TRBV2, the J call TRBJ2-3; possibly TRBD2 for D (5 bases). Germline values: CDR1 SNHLY, CDR2 FYNNEI. This CDR3 contains 13 residues. V was trimmed by 3 bases and J by 4 bases, leaving 8 bases between them. CDR3: CASSDFGADTQYF. The CDR3 DNA reads as TGTGCCAGCAGTGATTTCGGGGCAGATACGCAGTATTTT.

The V and J genes are TRBV6-6 and TRBJ1-5, with TRBD1 identical over 7 bases. CDR1 is MNHNY and CDR2 is SVGAGI in the germline V gene (reference sequence). This CDR3 contains 16 residues. V was clipped by 6 bases and J by 4 bases; unmatched bases: 12. The CDR3: CASRSSLQGLNQPQHF. Here the CDR3 DNA reads TGTGCCAGCAGATCTTCCCTACAGGGGTTGAATCAGCCCCAGCATTTT.

The genes are TRBV25-1 and TRBJ2-7, with D possibly matching TRBD2 (6 bases). Trimming stripped 2 bases from V and 0 bases from J, with 14 bases between. Germline loops: CDR1 MGHDK, CDR2 SYGVNS. The CDR3 has 16 residues. In DNA, the CDR3 is TGTGCCAGCAGTGAAACACGCGGGGCAAGCTCCTACGAGCAGTACTTC. Encoded protein: CASSETRGASSYEQYF.

This clone has only one observation. The gene calls are TRBV28 and TRBJ2-7; weak D call: TRBD2 (6 bases). Between the trimmed V and J ends, which lost 4 bases and 6 bases, there was a span of 19 bases. The germline V gene has CDR1 MDHEN and CDR2 SYDVKM. The CDR3 consists of 15 residues. The CDR3 loop reads CASSSPGSGGLEQYF. CDR3 coding DNA: TGTGCCAGCAGTTCACCAGGGTCTGGGGGACTCGAGCAGTACTTC.

This clone has a single count. V usage is TRBV7-6 and J usage is TRBJ1-6; the match to TRBD1 covers 7 bases. The junction had 10 bases not matched to a gene; V was cut back by 5 bases and J by 9 bases. Per germline, CDR1 SGHVS and CDR2 FNYEAQ. The CDR3 contains 15 residues. The chain's CDR3 is CASSTTGERGSPLHF. CDR3 nucleotide sequence: TGTGCCAGCAGCACAACAGGGGAAAGAGGTTCACCCCTCCACTTT.

V gene TRBV5-1 combines with J gene TRBJ2-7; 7 nucleotides match TRBD1. The CDR3 totals 12 residues. The V segment lost 7 bases and the J segment 2 bases; nucleotides outside the gene matches: 3. Germline-derived CDR1 and CDR2 are SGHRS and YFSETQ. The CDR3 protein is CASRGQAYEQYF. For the CDR3, the DNA is TGCGCCAGCCGAGGACAGGCCTACGAGCAGTACTTC.

The chain recombines TRBV6-4 with TRBJ1-5; TRBD1 agrees at 7 bases. CDR1 and CDR2 (germline): MRHNA, SNTAGT. The CDR3 spans 13 residues. V was clipped by 2 bases and J by 5 bases; unmatched bases: 0. This CDR3 reads CASSDRGHQPQHF. DNA for the CDR3: TGTGCCAGCAGTGACAGGGGGCATCAGCCCCAGCATTTT.

The rearrangement links TRBV5-1 to TRBJ1-5, with TRBD1 matching over 9 bases. CDR3 length: 18 amino acids. Trimming removed 1 base from V and 2 bases from J; junction bases left unmatched: 10. Germline V gives CDR1 SGHRS, CDR2 YFSETQ. This chain's CDR3 is CASSLYHDRGDGNQPQHF. Here the CDR3 DNA reads TGCGCCAGCAGCTTGTACCACGACAGGGGGGATGGCAATCAGCCCCAGCATTTT.

This chain connects TRBV28 to TRBJ1-4; 7 bases match TRBD1. The length of the CDR3 is 15 residues. The germline CDR1 and CDR2 sequences are MDHEN and SYDVKM. With V trimmed by 6 bases and J by 0 bases, 4 bases remained unmatched. CDR3 loop: CASSQGGATNEKLFF. In DNA, the CDR3 is TGTGCCAGCAGCCAGGGGGGTGCAACTAATGAAAAACTGTTTTTT.

V and J are TRBV19 and TRBJ1-5; 9 bases are a match to TRBD1. J was trimmed by 6 bases and V by 4 bases; bases with no gene match: 13. CDR1 is LNHDA and CDR2 is SQIVND in the germline V gene (reference sequence). The CDR3 spans 17 residues. The CDR3 here is CASSRGQGSYQFQPQHF. DNA of the CDR3: TGTGCCAGTAGTAGAGGACAGGGGAGTTACCAATTTCAGCCCCAGCATTTT.

In this sample, this clone turned up a few times. The chain combines TRBV28 with TRBJ2-7; the D gene is possibly TRBD1 (6 bases). Looked up from germline, CDR1 is MDHEN and CDR2 is SYDVKM. The V end was cut by 5 bases, the J end by 1 base, with 9 bases between. The CDR3 has 13 amino acids. The CDR3: CASSRDKSYEQYF. CDR3 DNA sequence: TGTGCCAGCAGTCGGGACAAATCCTACGAGCAGTACTTC.

Relative to its sample, this clone is large. The chain uses TRBV13 and TRBJ2-7, with TRBD2 as a possible D gene (5 bases). CDR1 and CDR2 (germline): PRHDT, FYEKMQ (reference sequence). The CDR3 contains 15 residues. The germline V and J ends were trimmed by 2 bases and 2 bases, with 13 bases remaining between them. CDR3 amino acids: CASSLSGRSTYEQYF. CDR3 nucleotides: TGTGCCAGCAGCTTAAGCGGACGCTCAACCTACGAGCAGTACTTC.

The chain employs TRBV10-3 and TRBJ2-7, with unresolved D. This CDR3 contains 11 residues. Germline CDR1 is ENHRY and CDR2 is SYGVKD. V dropped 4 bases and J dropped 5 bases, with 6 bases sitting between them. The CDR3 nucleotides read TGTGCCATCAGTGGAGTGCACGAGCAGTACTTC. Protein sequence: CAISGVHEQYF.

This chain joins TRBV25-1 and TRBJ1-6, with 10 bases identical to TRBD1. The CDR3 loop spans 15 amino acids. J gave up 7 bases and V 4 bases, and 4 bases lay outside the gene matches. Germline V gene sequence: CDR1 MGHDK, CDR2 SYGVNS. CDR3 region: CASSVKDRGNSPLHF. DNA of the CDR3: TGTGCCAGCAGTGTAAAGGACAGGGGGAATTCACCCCTCCACTTT.

The J gene is TRBJ1-2, the V gene TRBV20-1; 7 nucleotides align to TRBD1. Germline loops: CDR1 DFQATT, CDR2 SNEGSKA (reference sequence). Germline trimming cut 6 bases from V and 8 bases from J; bases unmatched to any gene: 6. This CDR3 region has 11 residues. CDR3 sequence: CSASQGNGYTF. The CDR3 DNA sequence: TGCAGTGCCTCACAGGGGAACGGCTACACCTTC.

This rearrangement joins TRBV14 to TRBJ2-7; 7 nucleotides agree with TRBD2. V was clipped by 2 bases and J by 6 bases; unmatched bases: 7. CDR1 SGHDN and CDR2 FVKESK come from the germline V gene. The CDR3 contains 14 residues. The CDR3 region has the DNA TGTGCCAGCAGCCAATCTAGGCTAGCGGCCGAGCAGTACTTC. Its protein product is CASSQSRLAAEQYF.

The chain is built from TRBV4-2 and TRBJ2-7, with a tentative D call TRBD1 (6 bases). Trimming pared 1 base from V and 2 bases from J, leaving 12 bases between. The CDR3 is 15 residues long. Looked up from germline, CDR1 is LGHNA and CDR2 is YNFKEQ. The CDR3 spells CASSQAPGQTYEQYF. The CDR3 DNA follows: TGTGCCAGCAGCCAAGCCCCGGGACAAACCTACGAGCAGTACTTC.

The chain couples TRBV28 to TRBJ1-1; the D gene is possibly TRBD1 (6 bases). Trimming removed 8 bases from V and 7 bases from J, with 23 bases in between. Germline V gives CDR1 MDHEN, CDR2 SYDVKM. The CDR3 spans 15 residues. The CDR3 here is CASPSGGAGHIEAFF. CDR3 sequence (DNA): TGTGCCAGCCCCTCGGGGGGCGCGGGGCACATTGAAGCTTTCTTT. Filled out from reference TRBV28 and TRBJ1-1, the complete variable domain reads DVKVTQSSRYLVKRTGEKVFLECVQDMDHENMFWYRQDPGLGLRLIYFSYDVKMKEKGDIPEGYSVSREKKERFSLILESASTNQTSMYLCASPSGGAGHIEAFFGQGTRLTVV.

V and J are TRBV11-2 and TRBJ1-6; D remains ambiguous. In germline, CDR1 is SGHAT, CDR2 FQNNGV. This CDR3 is built from 13 residues. V lost 1 base, J lost 7 bases, and 5 bases lay in between. In nucleotides, the CDR3 is TGTGCCAGCAGCTTAGTACAGAATTCACCCCTCCACTTT. As protein: CASSLVQNSPLHF.

Only a few counts were recorded for this clone. The genes are TRBV25-1 and TRBJ2-5, with D unresolved. CDR3 length equals 12 residues. The germline V gene encodes CDR1 MGHDK and CDR2 SYGVNS. V shed 4 bases and J shed 5 bases, with 8 bases lying between them. The CDR3 DNA sequence: TGTGCCAGCAGTGCCCCTGTCGAGACCCAGTACTTC. Its protein is CASSAPVETQYF.

A single count supports this clone. This rearrangement joins TRBV6-1 to TRBJ2-7, with a possible D match to TRBD2 (6 bases). CDR3 size: 13 residues. Trimming left V 3 bases short and J 6 bases short, with 12 bases between. Germline V gene lookup returns CDR1 MNHNS and CDR2 SASEGT. The CDR3 here is CASSEHPRGEQYF. The DNA of the CDR3 is TGTGCCAGCAGTGAGCACCCGCGGGGCGAGCAGTACTTC.

The chain has TRBV11-2 and TRBJ1-2; the match to TRBD1 covers 9 bases. Trimming at V came to 5 bases and at J to 6 bases, leaving 13 bases not matched to a gene. Germline V CDR1 and CDR2: SGHAT, FQNNGV. The length of the CDR3 is 16 residues. The CDR3 nucleotides are TGTGCCAGCAGCCATAACTCCGGGACAGGGATGGATGGCTACACCTTC. Amino acids: CASSHNSGTGMDGYTF.

The J gene is TRBJ2-6, the V gene TRBV6-5; D gene unclear. Trimming took 0 bases from V and 0 from J, leaving 6 bases between them. CDR3 size: 16 residues. Germline V gene lookup returns CDR1 MNHEY and CDR2 SVGAGI. In DNA form, the CDR3 reads TGTGCCAGCAGTTACTCAACAAACTCTGGGGCCAACGTCCTGACTTTC. Protein product: CASSYSTNSGANVLTF.

This chain joins TRBV30 and TRBJ1-6; D may be TRBD1 (6 bases). CDR1 and CDR2 (germline): GTSNPN, SVGIG (reference sequence). The CDR3 covers 13 residues. Between the trimmed V and J ends, which lost 3 bases and 7 bases, there was a span of 10 bases. CDR3 DNA: TGTGCCTGGAGACTGCAGGGGAATTCACCCCTCCACTTT. Protein: CAWRLQGNSPLHF.

The J gene is TRBJ1-5, the V gene TRBV6-1, with 7 bases that match TRBD1. This CDR3 comprises 14 residues. Germline CDR1 reads MNHNS; CDR2 reads SASEGT. The V gene end was trimmed by 7 bases and the J gene end by 1 base; junction bases not matched to a gene: 4. DNA for the CDR3: TGTGCCAGCACCCAGACAGGGAGCAATCAGCCCCAGCATTTT. Amino acids: CASTQTGSNQPQHF.

This sequence joins TRBV20-1 and TRBJ1-1; D not resolved. CDR3 length: 11 residues. Germline CDR1 and CDR2: DFQATT and SNEGSKA (reference sequence). V lost 5 bases to trimming and J lost 5 bases, with 9 bases between them. As DNA, the CDR3 is TGCAGTGCTGTTCGCGGGACTGAAGCTTTCTTT. It translates to CSAVRGTEAFF.

The chain is built from TRBV4-3 and TRBJ2-7; possibly TRBD2 for D (6 bases). The CDR3 consists of 13 residues. Germline V gene sequence: CDR1 LGHNA, CDR2 YSLEER. The V and J ends lost 0 bases and 5 bases respectively, with 8 bases between them. CDR3: CASSQDGGNEQYF. The DNA of the CDR3 is TGCGCCAGCAGCCAAGATGGCGGGAACGAGCAGTACTTC.